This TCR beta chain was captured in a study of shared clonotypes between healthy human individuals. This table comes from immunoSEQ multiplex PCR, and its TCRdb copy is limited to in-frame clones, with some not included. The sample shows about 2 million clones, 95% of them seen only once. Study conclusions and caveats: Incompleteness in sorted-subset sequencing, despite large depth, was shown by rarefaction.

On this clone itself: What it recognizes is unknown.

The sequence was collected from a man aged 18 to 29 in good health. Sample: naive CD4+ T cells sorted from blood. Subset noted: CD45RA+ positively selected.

CDR3 region: CASSITGGREAFF. CDR3 coding DNA: TGTGCCAGCAGTATAACAGGGGGCCGTGAAGCTTTCTTT. The chain links TRBV28 to TRBJ1-1, with 9 bases identical to TRBD1. CDR3 length: 13 residues. Per the germline V gene, CDR1 is MDHEN and CDR2 is SYDVKM. With 5 bases clipped from V and 7 bases from J, the junction kept 5 bases outside the gene matches.